The rows below give T cell receptor beta chains drawn from one sample of a study of blood T cell repertoires in COVID-19. Generated by immunoSEQ multiplex PCR, the TCRdb table keeps only in-frame clones and is missing some. The sample includes 200,000 to 300,000 clones, around four fifths of them seen just once. The material sequenced was peripheral blood. These receptor sequences come from a woman aged 55-70 years with active or convalescent COVID-19. The CDR3 runs from the conserved cysteine through the conserved F or W. The D gene is left open where the match is weak. Size is omitted from some rows. Given values are once, few, many or a class for expanded clones.

V,J,D,size,DNA,CDR3
TRBV11-2,TRBJ2-3,TRBD2,-,TGTGCCAGCAGCCCGCTAGCGGGGGTGACAGATACGCAGTATTTT,CASSPLAGVTDTQYF
TRBV5-1,TRBJ2-1,TRBD2,-,TGCGCCAGCAGTGCTAGCGGGGTTTACAATGAGCAGTTCTTC,CASSASGVYNEQFF
TRBV2,TRBJ1-2,TRBD1,-,TGTGCCAGCAGAGGCGGGACAGGGGGTGGCTACACCTTC,CASRGGTGGGYTF
TRBV28,TRBJ2-1,TRBD2,few,TGTGCCAGCAGTTTAGGGCTAGCGGGAGTCTATTTCCTACCGACCGAAAACAATGAGCAGTTCTTC,CASSLGLAGVYFLPTENNEQFF
TRBV11-2,TRBJ2-1,TRBD1,-,TGTGCCAGCAGCCCGACCGGGACAGGGATCTACAATGAGCAGTTCTTC,CASSPTGTGIYNEQFF
TRBV12-3/TRBV12-4,TRBJ2-7,-,-,TGTGCCAGCAGTATATCGTACGAGCAGTACTTC,CASSISYEQYF
TRBV13,TRBJ2-5,TRBD2,once,TGTGCCAGCAGCCCCAGACGCGGGGGCCAAGAGACCCAGTACTTC,CASSPRRGGQETQYF
TRBV5-6,TRBJ2-7,-,-,TGTGCCAGCAGCTTGGCCGCTGGGGAGGCCTACGAGCAGTACTTC,CASSLAAGEAYEQYF
TRBV30,TRBJ1-2,-,-,TGTGCCTGGAGTGTACGTCGGACACCGAATTATGGCTACACCTTC,CAWSVRRTPNYGYTF
TRBV21-1,TRBJ1-5,-,-,TGTGCCAGCGGGGAAAGAGCAGGGGGCAATAGCAATCAGCCCCAGCATTTT,CASGERAGGNSNQPQHF
TRBV12-3/TRBV12-4,TRBJ1-1,-,-,TGTGCCAGCAAGTCCAGGAACACTGAAGCTTTCTTT,CASKSRNTEAFF
TRBV2,TRBJ2-2,-,once,TGTGCCACCCAGAGAGACAGAAACACCGGGGAGCTGTTTTTT,CATQRDRNTGELFF
TRBV9,TRBJ2-1,TRBD2,-,TGTGCCAGCAGCGTAGCCCGGACTAGCGGGTTCAATGAGCAGTTCTTC,CASSVARTSGFNEQFF
TRBV6-2/TRBV6-3,TRBJ2-5,-,-,TGTGCCAGCAGCACATGGGAGACCCAGTACTTC,CASSTWETQYF
TRBV5-1,TRBJ1-2,TRBD1,-,TGCGCCAGCAGCGACAGGGGTTATGGCTACACCTTC,CASSDRGYGYTF
TRBV10-3,TRBJ2-7,TRBD2,-,TGTGCCATCAGTGAGTCGGTAGCGGGCGCCTACGAGCAGTACTTC,CAISESVAGAYEQYF
TRBV4-1,TRBJ2-5,-,-,TGCGCCAGCAGCCAAGGAGGGAACCAAGAGACCCAGTACTTC,CASSQGGNQETQYF
TRBV14,TRBJ1-1,-,few,TGTGCCAGCAGGTCCACAGGAACCTACACTGAAGCTTTCTTT,CASRSTGTYTEAFF
TRBV27,TRBJ1-5,TRBD1,-,TGTGCCAGCAGACGGACAGGGAAAAATCAGCCCCAGCATTTT,CASRRTGKNQPQHF
TRBV6-5,TRBJ2-5,TRBD1,-,TGTGCCAGCAGGTGGACAGGGGCAAATCAAGAGACCCAGTACTTC,CASRWTGANQETQYF